This TCR beta chain was observed in a study of T cell responses to AZD1222 COVID-19 vaccine. V lost 6 bases, J lost 6 bases, and 7 bases stayed unmatched. Germline CDR1 is MDHEN and CDR2 is SYDVKM. This CDR3 has 14 amino acids. Regarding the study as a whole: Donors in the cohort were predominantly white British and more often female, and clonal diversity was possibly underestimated. Baseline serology detected seropositivity in only six AZD1222 recipients.

Concerning this clone itself: What it recognizes is unknown.

The data were produced by immunoSEQ multiplex PCR, yet TCRdb's version contains in-frame clones alone and is incomplete. Among about 170,000 clones listed, around 85% were seen once. The input for sequencing was peripheral blood, taken 28 days after the second AZD1222 dose. The rearrangement joins TRBV28 to TRBJ2-7; 11 bases are a match to TRBD1. This TCR was sampled from an adult who received the AZD1222 COVID-19 vaccine. The CDR3 sequence: CASRSTGTGGEQYF. DNA of the CDR3: TGTGCCAGCAGATCGACCGGGACAGGGGGCGAGCAGTACTTC. Drawing the rest from reference TRBV28 and TRBJ2-7, the complete variable domain is DVKVTQSSRYLVKRTGEKVFLECVQDMDHENMFWYRQDPGLGLRLIYFSYDVKMKEKGDIPEGYSVSREKKERFSLILESASTNQTSMYLCASRSTGTGGEQYFGPGTRLTVT.